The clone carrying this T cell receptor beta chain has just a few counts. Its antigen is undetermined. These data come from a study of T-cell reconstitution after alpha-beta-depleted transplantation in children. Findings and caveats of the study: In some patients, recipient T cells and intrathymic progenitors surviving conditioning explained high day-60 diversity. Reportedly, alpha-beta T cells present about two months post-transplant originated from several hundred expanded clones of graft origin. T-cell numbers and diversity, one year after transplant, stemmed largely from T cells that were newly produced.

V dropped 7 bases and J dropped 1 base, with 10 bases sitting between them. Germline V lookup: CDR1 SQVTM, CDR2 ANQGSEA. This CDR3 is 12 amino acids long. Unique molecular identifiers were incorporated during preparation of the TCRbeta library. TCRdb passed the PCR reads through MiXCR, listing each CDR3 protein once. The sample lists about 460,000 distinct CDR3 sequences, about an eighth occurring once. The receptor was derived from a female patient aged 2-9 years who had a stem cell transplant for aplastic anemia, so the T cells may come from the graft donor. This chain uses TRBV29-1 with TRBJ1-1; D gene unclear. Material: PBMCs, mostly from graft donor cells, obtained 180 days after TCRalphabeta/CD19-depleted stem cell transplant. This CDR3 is CSAGLTNTEAFF. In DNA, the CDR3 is TGCAGCGCTGGACTGACGAACACTGAAGCTTTCTTT. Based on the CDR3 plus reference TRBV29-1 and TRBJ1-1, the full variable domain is SAVISQKPSRDICQRGTSLTIQCQVDSQVTMMFWYRQQPGQSLTLIATANQGSEATYESGFVIDKFPISRPNLTFSTLTVSNMSPEDSSIYLCSAGLTNTEAFFGQGTRLTVV.